Presented here are 25 T cell receptor beta chains from one specimen sequenced in a study of Graves' ophthalmopathy and Graves' hyperthyroidism. Amplified material comprised TCR beta CDR3 regions derived from RNA transcripts. The library came from an HTBI-primed first-round RT-PCR and a second-round multiplex PCR. TCRdb passed the multiplex PCR reads through MiXCR, listing each CDR3 protein once. The sample consists of 200,000 to 250,000 distinct CDR3 sequences, around a fifth of them appearing once. The specimen was peripheral blood. Receptors were obtained from a woman in her fifties or sixties with Graves' ophthalmopathy.

This clonotype has ten or more counts. The gene calls are TRBV6-1 and TRBJ1-1; D call uncertain. This CDR3 region has 14 residues. In germline, CDR1 is MNHNS, CDR2 SASEGT. V was shortened by 0 bases and J by 0 bases, with 5 bases between the two germline ends. The CDR3 reads CASSEALMNTEAFF. DNA of the CDR3: TGTGCCAGCAGTGAAGCGCTAATGAACACTGAAGCTTTCTTT.

With respect to this clonotype: A much larger clone differs from this one at a single base, so this may be a read error. The CDR3 loop reads CVSSLRGTSEDEQYF. DNA of the CDR3: TGTGTCAGCAGTTTGCGGGGGACTAGCGAGGACGAGCAGTACTTC. V and J are TRBV12-3 or TRBV12-4 and TRBJ2-7; 10 bases align to TRBD2. The CDR3 extends over 15 amino acids.

This clonotype was seen at least ten times. The chain employs TRBV6-1 and TRBJ2-7; D is possibly TRBD1 or TRBD2 (5 bases each). Trimming left V 6 bases short and J 0 bases short, with 15 bases between. CDR1 and CDR2 (germline): MNHNS, SASEGT. The CDR3 is 15 residues long. The CDR3 nucleotides are TGTGCCAGCAGCCTTTTGGGACGGATCTCCTACGAGCAGTACTTC. Residues: CASSLLGRISYEQYF.

Ten or more counts support this clonotype. The chain joins TRBV19 to TRBJ2-2; 10 positions agree with TRBD2. This CDR3 contains 15 residues. The germline V gene has CDR1 LNHDA and CDR2 SQIVND (reference sequence). The ends lost 8 bases at V and 5 bases at J; junction bases unmatched: 8. Here the CDR3 reads CASRVAGGGTGELFF. The DNA of the CDR3 is TGTGCCAGTCGGGTAGCGGGAGGTGGGACCGGGGAGCTGTTTTTT.

This clonotype occurred many times. The rearrangement links TRBV20-1 to TRBJ2-7; 8 bases line up with TRBD2. CDR1 is DFQATT, CDR2 SNEGSKA, per germline (reference sequence). V gave up 3 bases and J gave up 6 bases; unmatched junction bases: 7. This CDR3 comprises 13 residues. The CDR3 DNA reads as TGCAGTGCTAGTCGACCGGGGGGGGTCGAGCAGTACTTC. Amino acid sequence: CSASRPGGVEQYF.

This clonotype was found a few times. The chain couples TRBV12-3 or TRBV12-4 to TRBJ1-6; TRBD1 matches 9 bases. This CDR3 region has 14 residues. The V gene end was trimmed by 6 bases and the J gene end by 6 bases; junction bases not matched to a gene: 3. The DNA of the CDR3 is TGTGCCAGCAGCGGGACAGGGCGTAATTCACCCCTCCACTTT. The encoded protein is CASSGTGRNSPLHF.

This clonotype was picked up many times. The junction does not match germline at one end; this may be a read error. The chain is built from TRBV20-1 and TRBJ2-5; either TRBD1 or TRBD2 may fit D (6 bases each). The CDR3 totals 14 residues. The germline gives CDR1 DFQATT, CDR2 SNEGSKA (reference sequence). CDR3 residues: CSAREPEGGKGQYF. CDR3 sequence (DNA): TGCAGTGCTCGAGAACCCGAGGGGGGAAAGGGCCAGTACTTC.

The gene calls are TRBV27 and TRBJ1-6, with 7 bases aligning to TRBD1. The junction had 4 bases not matched to a gene; V was cut back by 4 bases and J by 7 bases. This CDR3 region has 14 residues. CDR1 is MNHEY and CDR2 is SMNVEV in the germline V gene (reference sequence). CDR3 sequence reads: CASSYGTENSPLHF. The CDR3 DNA reads as TGTGCCAGCAGTTACGGGACAGAAAATTCACCCCTCCACTTT.

This clonotype was recorded many times. The rearrangement joins TRBV27 to TRBJ2-5, with a tentative D call TRBD2 (6 bases). Looked up from germline, CDR1 is MNHEY and CDR2 is SMNVEV (reference sequence). This CDR3 is 15 amino acids long. V was shortened by 3 bases and J by 4 bases, with 15 bases between the two germline ends. The CDR3 bases are TGTGCCAGCAGTTTGGTGGGAGGAGTACGAGAGACCCAGTACTTC. Residues: CASSLVGGVRETQYF.

This clonotype was counted many times. The CDR3 loop is CAISGPKAGEQYF. In nucleotides, the CDR3 is TGTGCCATCAGCGGGCCTAAGGCCGGCGAGCAGTACTTC. This chain uses TRBV10-3 with TRBJ2-7, with unresolved D. Germline V lookup: CDR1 ENHRY, CDR2 SYGVKD. This CDR3 spans 13 amino acids. Trimming left V 6 bases short and J 6 bases short, with 15 bases between.

This clonotype was observed many times. The chain couples TRBV6-5 to TRBJ1-5; D uncertain. The CDR3 loop spans 14 amino acids. Germline loops: CDR1 MNHEY, CDR2 SVGAGI. V was shortened by 4 bases and J by 6 bases, with 13 bases between the two germline ends. The CDR3 DNA is TGTGCCAGCAGTTCGGACCTCACGGGTCAGCCCCAGCATTTT. Translated, it gives CASSSDLTGQPQHF.

This clonotype was seen many times. The gene calls are TRBV30 and TRBJ2-5, with 7 bases aligning to TRBD1. The J segment lost 2 bases and the V segment lost 5 bases, leaving 5 bases of the junction unmatched. This CDR3 region has 13 residues. Germline V gene data show CDR1 as GTSNPN and CDR2 as SVGIG (reference sequence). CDR3 residues: CAWAPTGQETQYF. The CDR3 nucleotides read TGTGCCTGGGCCCCGACAGGGCAAGAGACCCAGTACTTC. The variable domain in full, completed from reference TRBV30 and TRBJ2-5, reads SQTIHQWPATLVQPVGSPLSLECTVEGTSNPNLYWYRQAAGRGLQLLFYSVGIGQISSEVPQNLSASRPQDRQFILSSKKLLLSDSGFYLCAWAPTGQETQYFGPGTRLLVL.

This clonotype came up many times. The V and J genes are TRBV2 and TRBJ2-4, with 15 bases fitting TRBD2. The germline CDR1 and CDR2 sequences are SNHLY and FYNNEI. J gave up 2 bases and V 4 bases, and 6 bases lay outside the gene matches. CDR3 size: 18 residues. CDR3 loop: CASSGTSGRAGTKNIQYF. DNA for the CDR3: TGTGCCAGCAGTGGGACTAGCGGGAGGGCCGGGACCAAAAACATTCAGTACTTC.

The V and J genes are TRBV20-1 and TRBJ2-5; D is uncertain. Trimming pared 2 bases from V and 3 bases from J, leaving 16 bases between. The length of the CDR3 is 15 residues. Germline V gives CDR1 DFQATT, CDR2 SNEGSKA (reference sequence). The CDR3 reads CSARPPGSTEETQYF. In nucleotides, the CDR3 is TGCAGTGCTAGACCCCCCGGCAGCACCGAAGAGACCCAGTACTTC.

In this sample, this clonotype turned up many times. The chain uses TRBV6-2 or TRBV6-3 and TRBJ2-5, with unresolved D. Germline CDR1 reads MNHEY; CDR2 reads SVGEGT. The CDR3 has 15 amino acids. The ends were cut back, 2 bases at V and 0 bases at J, with 10 bases in the middle. Written as DNA, the CDR3 is TGTGCCAGCAGTTACGGTGCCAGATACCAAGAGACCCAGTACTTC. Translating it yields CASSYGARYQETQYF.

This clonotype was observed many times. The rearrangement joins TRBV6-2 or TRBV6-3 to TRBJ2-7; no clear D. In germline, CDR1 is MNHEY, CDR2 SVGEGT. This CDR3 has 15 amino acids. Trimming stripped 2 bases from V and 0 bases from J, with 11 bases between. The CDR3 spells CASSYLQPSSYEQYF. DNA for the CDR3: TGTGCCAGCAGTTACCTCCAGCCCAGCTCCTACGAGCAGTACTTC.

The table lists this clonotype with many counts. The rearrangement uses TRBV5-1 and TRBJ1-1; the D is unclear. The CDR3 totals 13 residues. V lost 3 bases to trimming and J lost 2 bases, with 8 bases between them. CDR1 SGHRS and CDR2 YFSETQ come from the germline V gene. CDR3 DNA: TGCGCCAGCAGCTACAACTTAAACACTGAAGCTTTCTTT. Translation gives CASSYNLNTEAFF.

This clonotype showed up just a few times. The chain has TRBV6-5 and TRBJ1-5; TRBD1 agrees at 7 bases. The junction had 10 bases not matched to a gene; V was cut back by 6 bases and J by 5 bases. Looked up from germline, CDR1 is MNHEY and CDR2 is SVGAGI. The length of the CDR3 is 15 residues. CDR3 sequence (DNA): TGTGCCAGCAGCCTTACTCAGGGGGAACATCAGCCCCAGCATTTT. As protein: CASSLTQGEHQPQHF.

There are many counts of this clonotype. The CDR3 protein is CASSIARTYEQYF. CDR3 DNA sequence: TGTGCCAGCAGTATAGCGCGCACCTACGAGCAGTACTTC. The chain employs TRBV2 and TRBJ2-7; weak D call: TRBD2 (5 bases). CDR1 is SNHLY and CDR2 is FYNNEI in the germline V gene. V lost 5 bases and J 2 bases, leaving 10 bases between the germline ends. CDR3 length: 13 amino acids.

The rearrangement links TRBV5-1 to TRBJ2-7; 11 nucleotides match TRBD1. Germline trimming cut 0 bases from V and 2 bases from J; bases unmatched to any gene: 4. The CDR3 is 16 amino acids. Looked up from germline, CDR1 is SGHRS and CDR2 is YFSETQ. The CDR3 is CASSLAGTGGTYEQYF. The CDR3 nucleotides are TGCGCCAGCAGCTTGGCCGGGACAGGGGGAACCTACGAGCAGTACTTC. The variable domain in full, completed from reference TRBV5-1 and TRBJ2-7, reads KAGVTQTPRYLIKTRGQQVTLSCSPISGHRSVSWYQQTPGQGLQFLFEYFSETQRNKGNFPGRFSGRQFSNSRSEMNVSTLELGDSALYLCASSLAGTGGTYEQYFGPGTRLTVT.

In its sample, this clonotype was seen many times. The V gene is TRBV6-5, the J gene TRBJ2-7; D possibly corresponds to TRBD1 (6 bases). Trimming took off 0 bases at V and 1 base at J, with 7 bases between the two ends. Germline lookup yields CDR1 MNHEY and CDR2 SVGAGI. This CDR3 comprises 14 residues. The CDR3 sequence: CASSYSGQSYEQYF. Here the CDR3 DNA reads TGTGCCAGCAGTTACTCGGGACAATCCTACGAGCAGTACTTC.

The chain carries TRBV30 and TRBJ2-5, with a possible D match to TRBD1 (5 bases). The CDR3 is made up of 12 amino acids. Germline V gene lookup returns CDR1 GTSNPN and CDR2 SVGIG (reference sequence). The CDR3: CALSRDQETQYF. The CDR3 nucleotides read TGTGCGCTTTCCAGGGACCAAGAGACCCAGTACTTC.

In this sample, this clonotype turned up many times. The chain is built from TRBV29-1 and TRBJ1-5; D unresolved. From germline, CDR1 is SQVTM and CDR2 ANQGSEA. V lost 1 base, J lost 3 bases, and 13 bases lay in between. The CDR3 length is 15 residues. The CDR3 here is CSVEVVRVINQPQHF. The CDR3 nucleotides are TGCAGCGTTGAAGTAGTGAGAGTTATCAATCAGCCCCAGCATTTT.

This rearrangement joins TRBV15 to TRBJ1-2; 8 nucleotides align to TRBD1. The CDR3 extends over 14 amino acids. CDR1 and CDR2 (germline): LNHNV, YYDKDF (reference sequence). Germline trimming cut 4 bases from V and 8 bases from J; bases unmatched to any gene: 9. The CDR3 DNA reads as TGTGCCACCAGCAAATGGCAGGGGGCTGGAGGCTACACCTTC. Its translation is CATSKWQGAGGYTF.

This clonotype was seen a handful of times. This chain connects TRBV12-3 or TRBV12-4 to TRBJ2-7; the D gene could be TRBD1 or TRBD2 (5 bases each). Trimming took 2 bases from V and 7 from J, leaving 24 bases between them. The CDR3 loop spans 17 amino acids. DNA of the CDR3: TGTGCCAGCAGTTTATGGGGTTCGGCTAACGGGGCGGGTGAGCAGTACTTC. Translated: CASSLWGSANGAGEQYF.